This T cell receptor (beta chain) was observed in a study of blood T cells in healthy people across ages. Study-level results: Measured against age, TCR beta diversity per million T cells decreased in a roughly linear manner.

Together with a sample-barcoded 5' primer, a J-beta primer mix was included in a second PCR lasting about 7 to 11 cycles. Every single cDNA molecule received a tag from a template-switch adaptor with 12 random nucleotides. TCRdb ran MiXCR on the 5' RACE reads and lists one entry per CDR3 protein. The sample lists about 1.8 million distinct CDR3 sequences, about 49% seen once, with less than 2.5% in the top ten. As regards this clonotype: The antigen is not known.

Total RNA extraction produced at least 5 micrograms (per sample) for the study. This CDR3 has 16 amino acids. Germline values: CDR1 LGHDT, CDR2 YNNKEL (reference sequence). V gave up 3 bases and J gave up 2 bases, with 16 bases separating them. The chain has TRBV3-1 and TRBJ2-5, with D possibly being TRBD2 (6 bases). This clonotype was obtained from a middle-aged woman in good health. Sequencing used blood. CDR3 amino acids: CASSHTGTGPQETQYF. CDR3 coding DNA: TGTGCCAGCAGCCATACCGGGACTGGACCTCAAGAGACCCAGTACTTC.